The next 8 T cell receptor beta chains were all read from a single sample in a study of blood T cell repertoires in COVID-19. Only in-frame clones appear in the TCRdb table, and some are missing; sequencing was by immunoSEQ multiplex PCR. The sample records 250,000 to 350,000 clones, more than 70% being singletons. Sequenced: peripheral blood. All receptors derive from a woman under 40 with COVID-19, enrolled during active disease.

This chain joins TRBV9 and TRBJ1-1; D gene uncertain. The CDR3 runs to 15 residues. With 3 bases removed from V and 4 bases from J, the gap between germline ends came to 16 bases. Germline CDR1 reads SGDLS; CDR2 reads YYNGEE. For the CDR3, the DNA is TGTGCCAGCAGCGCCCCCGGAGTCGGCGGCACTGAAGCTTTCTTT. It encodes CASSAPGVGGTEAFF.

The chain employs TRBV6-5 and TRBJ1-2, with a tentative D call TRBD1 (6 bases). Germline V gives CDR1 MNHEY, CDR2 SVGAGI. CDR3 length: 12 amino acids. V lost 4 bases to trimming and J lost 8 bases, with 11 bases between them. The CDR3 loop is CASSSGGSGYTF. CDR3 DNA sequence: TGTGCCAGCAGTTCTGGGGGCTCAGGCTACACCTTC.

This clone was seen a handful of times. The V call is TRBV6-6, the J call TRBJ1-6; 10 bases agree with TRBD1. CDR3 length: 16 amino acids. V trimming: 6 bases; J trimming: 4 bases; junction bases outside the gene matches: 6. Germline V gives CDR1 MNHNY, CDR2 SVGAGI (reference sequence). The CDR3 sequence is CASRHRDRGYNSPLHF. The CDR3, as DNA: TGTGCCAGCAGACACCGGGACAGGGGTTATAATTCACCCCTCCACTTT.

The chain recombines TRBV6-5 with TRBJ2-1; D might be TRBD2 (5 bases). The V gene lost 0 bases and the J gene lost 9 bases, with 9 bases spanning the gap. This CDR3 region has 13 residues. Per germline, CDR1 MNHEY and CDR2 SVGAGI. CDR3 region: CASSYSGGTEQFF. The CDR3 nucleotides read TGTGCCAGCAGTTACTCCGGAGGCACTGAGCAGTTCTTC.

This clone was observed a single time. This chain connects TRBV10-1 to TRBJ1-4, with TRBD1 matching 9 bases. Trimming cost V 11 bases and J 4 bases; bases outside gene matches: 26. CDR3 size: 20 residues. CDR1 is WNHNN, CDR2 SYGVQD, per germline (reference sequence). CDR3 residues: CAGYPGPDRGPVWYNEKLFF. The CDR3 DNA reads TGCGCCGGTTATCCGGGGCCGGACAGGGGACCCGTTTGGTATAATGAAAAACTGTTTTTT.

This clone was detected a few times. This chain connects TRBV2 to TRBJ2-7; a possible D gene is TRBD2 (5 bases). Deletions cut 6 bases from V and 0 bases from J, with 9 bases between. The CDR3 contains 13 residues. Germline CDR1 is SNHLY and CDR2 is FYNNEI. In DNA form, the CDR3 reads TGTGCCAGCAGAGAGGGTAGCTCCTACGAGCAGTACTTC. Amino acid sequence: CASREGSSYEQYF.

The chain uses TRBV9 and TRBJ2-2; TRBD2 might be the D (7 bases). The CDR3 contains 16 residues. The germline CDR1 and CDR2 sequences are SGDLS and YYNGEE. The ends were cut back, 6 bases at V and 1 base at J, with 16 bases in the middle. CDR3 nucleotides: TGTGCCAGCAAAAAGGGGGTAGCGGGGAACACCGGGGAGCTGTTTTTT. As protein: CASKKGVAGNTGELFF.

The rearrangement uses TRBV28 and TRBJ1-5; possible D gene TRBD1, 5 bases. The CDR3 consists of 17 residues. CDR1 and CDR2 (germline): MDHEN, SYDVKM. The ends were cut back, 6 bases at V and 0 bases at J, with 18 bases in the middle. For the CDR3, the DNA is TGTGCCAGCAGCAATACTCAGGGATTAGCTAGCAATCAGCCCCAGCATTTT. Translated: CASSNTQGLASNQPQHF.